The 19 T cell receptor beta chains below come from one sample, sequenced in a study of cytomegalovirus exposure and HLA in healthy donors (dated by TCRdb to the late 2010s). Libraries were made using the immunoSEQ multiplex PCR assay. For the multiplex PCR, a mixture combining 60 forward primers for TCR Vbeta segments and 13 reverse primers for TCR Jbeta segments was used. Entries here come from immuneACCESS through TCRdb and include only in-frame sequences with V and J called. Some clones fail to appear in such tables; in the studies checked, an unresolved V gene covers under half of the shortfall, and the cause of the remainder is unknown. The sample has under 150,000 clones on record, roughly 82% of them singletons. The ten largest make up 3% to 3.5% of the sample. The sequencing input was PBMCs. The receptors were sampled from a male donor in good health and CMV-seronegative.

The chain links TRBV6-5 to TRBJ2-1; 9 nucleotides match TRBD1. With 5 bases clipped from V and 7 bases from J, the junction kept 6 bases outside the gene matches. Per germline, CDR1 MNHEY and CDR2 SVGAGI. The CDR3 consists of 14 residues. The CDR3 DNA is TGTGCCAGCAGTGGCAGACAGGGGGGGAATGAGCAGTTCTTC. It is translated as CASSGRQGGNEQFF.

CDR3 nucleotide sequence: TGCGCCAGCAGCCAAGCCAGACTAGCGGACAATGAGCAGTTCTTC. Its translation: CASSQARLADNEQFF. This sequence joins TRBV4-3 and TRBJ2-1; 9 bases match TRBD2. The CDR3 totals 15 residues. Germline lookup yields CDR1 LGHNA and CDR2 YSLEER. V lost 1 base to trimming and J lost 5 bases; unmatched junction nucleotides: 3.

This chain uses TRBV27 with TRBJ2-1, with 7 bases that match TRBD1. V was clipped by 6 bases and J by 1 base; unmatched bases: 6. Germline CDR1 and CDR2: MNHEY and SMNVEV (reference sequence). This CDR3 is built from 15 residues. The chain's CDR3 is CASSQDRDSYNEQFF. The CDR3 nucleotides read TGTGCCAGCAGCCAAGACAGGGATTCCTACAATGAGCAGTTCTTC.

The table lists this clone with a few counts. The chain has TRBV7-2 and TRBJ1-5; unclear D gene. This CDR3 has 12 amino acids. Germline CDR1 SGHTA, CDR2 FQGNSA. Between the trimmed V and J ends, which lost 4 bases and 7 bases, there was a span of 8 bases. The DNA for the CDR3 is TGTGCCAGCAGCTCCCCCGGGCAGCCCCAGCATTTT. Translation: CASSSPGQPQHF.

Only a few counts were recorded for this clone. The V and J genes are TRBV4-3 and TRBJ1-4, with TRBD1 matching 9 bases. V trimming: 3 bases; J trimming: 5 bases; junction bases outside the gene matches: 4. The CDR3 contains 15 residues. Germline CDR1 is LGHNA and CDR2 is YSLEER. The CDR3 DNA is TGCGCCAGCAGCCAGCCGGGACAGGGAAATGAAAAACTGTTTTTT. Residues: CASSQPGQGNEKLFF.

Remarks on this clone: One junction end disagrees with the germline gene, perhaps due to a read error. The J gene is TRBJ2-3, the V gene TRBV5-1; possibly TRBD2 for D (6 bases). In germline, CDR1 is SGHRS, CDR2 YFSETQ. The CDR3 loop spans 14 amino acids. CDR3 bases: TGCGCCAGCAGATTGGGACTCAGCACAGATACGCAGTATTTT. It yields the protein CASRLGLSTDTQYF. Drawing the rest from reference TRBV5-1 and TRBJ2-3, the complete variable domain is KAGVTQTPRYLIKTRGQQVTLSCSPISGHRSVSWYQQTPGQGLQFLFEYFSETQRNKGNFPGRFSGRQFSNSRSEMNVSTLELGDSALYLCASRLGLSTDTQYFGPGTRLTVL.

Turning to this clone: At one end the junction does not follow the germline gene, possibly because of a read error. The J gene is TRBJ1-3, the V gene TRBV7-9, with 10 bases fitting TRBD1. Germline V gene data show CDR1 as SEHNR and CDR2 as FQNEAQ (reference sequence). This CDR3 has 18 residues. CDR3 protein: CSSSFTGTGDFSGNTIYF. The CDR3 DNA is TGTTCCAGCAGCTTCACCGGGACAGGGGACTTCTCTGGAAACACCATATATTTT.

The V gene is TRBV6-1, the J gene TRBJ1-1, with no clear D. This CDR3 comprises 12 residues. The germline V gene has CDR1 MNHNS and CDR2 SASEGT. V was trimmed by 8 bases and J by 1 base, leaving 8 bases between them. CDR3 loop: CASEAANTEAFF. CDR3 bases: TGTGCCAGCGAGGCAGCGAACACTGAAGCTTTCTTT.

The chain joins TRBV10-3 to TRBJ1-1; 7 bases map to TRBD1. Germline-derived CDR1 and CDR2 are ENHRY and SYGVKD. The CDR3 has 13 residues. V lost 2 bases and J lost 7; bases outside the gene matches: 4. The CDR3: CAISEATGYEAFF. CDR3 coding DNA: TGTGCCATCAGTGAGGCGACAGGGTATGAAGCTTTCTTT.

The CDR3 spells CASSIPGDGYTF. As DNA, the CDR3 is TGTGCCAGCAGCATACCCGGAGACGGCTACACCTTC. V usage is TRBV28 and J usage is TRBJ1-2; D not certain. Germline V gives CDR1 MDHEN, CDR2 SYDVKM. With 6 bases removed from V and 8 bases from J, the gap between germline ends came to 13 bases. The CDR3 consists of 12 residues.

To note about this clone: Compared with germline, one end of the junction differs, possibly owing to a read error. V usage is TRBV7-3 and J usage is TRBJ1-1, with 9 bases that match TRBD1. This CDR3 is 15 amino acids long. CDR1 SGHTA and CDR2 FQGTGA come from the germline V gene. The CDR3 region has the DNA TGTGCCAGCAGCCTAACAGGGGGCGGGAATACTGAAGCTTTCTTT. It specifies CASSLTGGGNTEAFF. Combining the CDR3 with reference TRBV7-3 and TRBJ1-1 gives the whole variable domain GAGVSQTPSNKVTEKGKYVELRCDPISGHTALYWYRQSLGQGPEFLIYFQGTGAADDSGLPNDRFFAVRPEGSVSTLKIQRTERGDSAVYLCASSLTGGGNTEAFFGQGTRLTVV.

DNA of the CDR3: TGTGCCAGTAGTATAAGGGACAGACCCGGGGAGACCCAGTACTTC. Protein sequence: CASSIRDRPGETQYF. This chain joins TRBV19 and TRBJ2-5; 7 bases agree with TRBD1. The CDR3 spans 15 residues. After removal of 2 bases from V and 5 bases from J, the junction contained 8 bases not matched to a gene. CDR1 is LNHDA, CDR2 SQIVND, per germline (reference sequence).

The chain employs TRBV5-5 and TRBJ2-1, with 10 bases fitting TRBD1. CDR1 is SGHKS and CDR2 is YYEKEE in the germline V gene (reference sequence). V lost 4 bases and J lost 7; bases outside the gene matches: 11. CDR3 length equals 16 residues. CDR3 in amino acids: CASSVLRQGAGNEQFF. The CDR3 bases are TGTGCCAGCAGCGTACTGAGACAGGGGGCTGGAAATGAGCAGTTCTTC.

A single count supports this clone. The rearrangement uses TRBV5-4 and TRBJ2-2; tentative D call: TRBD1 (6 bases). Between the trimmed V and J ends, which lost 3 bases and 6 bases, there was a span of 12 bases. Germline V gives CDR1 SGHNT, CDR2 YYREEE (reference sequence). This CDR3 is built from 14 residues. The CDR3 bases are TGTGCCAGCAGCTCCAGGGGATATGCCGGGGAGCTGTTTTTT. Protein: CASSSRGYAGELFF. The complete variable domain, with remaining parts taken from reference TRBV5-4 and TRBJ2-2, reads ETGVTQSPTHLIKTRGQQVTLRCSSQSGHNTVSWYQQALGQGPQFIFQYYREEENGRGNFPPRFSGLQFPNYSSELNVNALELDDSALYLCASSSRGYAGELFFGEGSRLTVL.

This rearrangement joins TRBV4-1 to TRBJ2-2; D might be TRBD1 (6 bases). This CDR3 spans 15 amino acids. V lost 1 base, J lost 4 bases, and 10 bases lay in between. From germline, CDR1 is MGHRA and CDR2 YSYEKL. This CDR3 reads CASSQGAGVTGELFF. DNA for the CDR3: TGCGCCAGCAGCCAAGGGGCAGGGGTCACCGGGGAGCTGTTTTTT.

The chain recombines TRBV20-1 with TRBJ1-4; the D is unclear. V gave up 6 bases and J gave up 5 bases, with 7 bases separating them. The CDR3 is 11 amino acids. Germline V gives CDR1 DFQATT, CDR2 SNEGSKA (reference sequence). CDR3 loop: CSALKNEKLFF. The CDR3 DNA reads TGCAGTGCCCTAAAGAATGAAAAACTGTTTTTT.

The chain combines TRBV7-9 with TRBJ1-2; a weak D match, TRBD1 (6 bases). Germline lookup yields CDR1 SEHNR and CDR2 FQNEAQ (reference sequence). Trimming left V 0 bases short and J 6 bases short, with 17 bases between. The CDR3 contains 16 residues. CDR3 region: CASSLALDSISDGYTF. CDR3 nucleotides: TGTGCCAGCAGCTTAGCACTGGACAGCATCTCGGATGGCTACACCTTC.

The chain carries TRBV13 and TRBJ2-7; D uncertain. V dropped 4 bases and J dropped 2 bases, with 9 bases sitting between them. The CDR3 is 13 residues long. Germline CDR1 PRHDT, CDR2 FYEKMQ (reference sequence). The CDR3 bases are TGTGCCAGCAGCTCACCGCCTACCTACGAGCAGTACTTC. It encodes CASSSPPTYEQYF.

The chain is built from TRBV4-2 and TRBJ2-1; D gene uncertain. Deletions cut 4 bases from V and 7 bases from J, with 8 bases between. This CDR3 comprises 12 residues. Per the germline V gene, CDR1 is LGHNA and CDR2 is YNFKEQ. CDR3 residues: CASSLYENEQFF. In DNA, the CDR3 is TGTGCCAGCAGCCTCTACGAGAATGAGCAGTTCTTC.